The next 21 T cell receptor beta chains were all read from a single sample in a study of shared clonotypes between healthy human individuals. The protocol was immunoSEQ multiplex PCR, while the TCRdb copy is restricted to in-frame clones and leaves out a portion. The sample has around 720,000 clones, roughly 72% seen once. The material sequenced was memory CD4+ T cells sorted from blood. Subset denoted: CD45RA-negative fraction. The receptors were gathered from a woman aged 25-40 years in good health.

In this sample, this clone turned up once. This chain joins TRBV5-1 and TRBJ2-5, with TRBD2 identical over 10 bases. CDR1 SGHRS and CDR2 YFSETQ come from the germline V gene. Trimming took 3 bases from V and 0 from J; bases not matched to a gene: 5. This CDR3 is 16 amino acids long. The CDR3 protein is CASSYTSGIYQETQYF. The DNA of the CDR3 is TGCGCCAGCAGCTATACTAGCGGGATTTACCAAGAGACCCAGTACTTC. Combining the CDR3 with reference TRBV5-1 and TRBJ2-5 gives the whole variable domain KAGVTQTPRYLIKTRGQQVTLSCSPISGHRSVSWYQQTPGQGLQFLFEYFSETQRNKGNFPGRFSGRQFSNSRSEMNVSTLELGDSALYLCASSYTSGIYQETQYFGPGTRLLVL.

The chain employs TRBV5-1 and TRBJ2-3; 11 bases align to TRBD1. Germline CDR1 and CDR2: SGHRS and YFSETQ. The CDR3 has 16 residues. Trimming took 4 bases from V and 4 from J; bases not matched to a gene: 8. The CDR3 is CASSRRDRGVADTQYF. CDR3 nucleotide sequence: TGCGCCAGCAGCCGAAGGGACAGGGGGGTAGCAGATACGCAGTATTTT.

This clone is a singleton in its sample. The CDR3 DNA follows: TGTGCCAGCAGTCCCGCCGGGACAGGGGTCCGTGAAGCTTTCTTT. This encodes CASSPAGTGVREAFF. The chain links TRBV2 to TRBJ1-1; 10 nucleotides agree with TRBD1. Losses at the gene ends were 5 bases for V and 7 bases for J; bases not matched to a gene: 10. The CDR3 totals 15 residues. The germline gives CDR1 SNHLY, CDR2 FYNNEI.

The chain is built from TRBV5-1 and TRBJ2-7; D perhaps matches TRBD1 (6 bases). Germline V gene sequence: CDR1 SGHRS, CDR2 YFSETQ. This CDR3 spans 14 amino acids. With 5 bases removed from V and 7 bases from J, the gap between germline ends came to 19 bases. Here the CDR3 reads CASRPGTRREEQYF. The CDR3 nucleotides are TGCGCCAGCAGACCCGGGACAAGAAGAGAGGAGCAGTACTTC.

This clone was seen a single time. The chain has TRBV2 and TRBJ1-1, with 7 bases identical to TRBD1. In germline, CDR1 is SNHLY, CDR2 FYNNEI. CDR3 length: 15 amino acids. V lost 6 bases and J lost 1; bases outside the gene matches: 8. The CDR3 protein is CASRTRGGSNTEAFF. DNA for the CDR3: TGTGCCAGCAGGACCAGGGGGGGATCGAACACTGAAGCTTTCTTT.

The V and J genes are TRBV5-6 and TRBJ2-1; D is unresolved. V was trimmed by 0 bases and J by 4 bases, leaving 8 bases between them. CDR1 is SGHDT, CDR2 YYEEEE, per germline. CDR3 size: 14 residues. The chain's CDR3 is CASSLDWSYNEQFF. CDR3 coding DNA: TGTGCCAGCAGCTTGGACTGGTCTTACAATGAGCAGTTCTTC. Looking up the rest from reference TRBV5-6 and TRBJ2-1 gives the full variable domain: DAGVTQSPTHLIKTRGQQVTLRCSPKSGHDTVSWYQQALGQGPQFIFQYYEEEERQRGNFPDRFSGHQFPNYSSELNVNALLLGDSALYLCASSLDWSYNEQFFGPGTRLTVL.

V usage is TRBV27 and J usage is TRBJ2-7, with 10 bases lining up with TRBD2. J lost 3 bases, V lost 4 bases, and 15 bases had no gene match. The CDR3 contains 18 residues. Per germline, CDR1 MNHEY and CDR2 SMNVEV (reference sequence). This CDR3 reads CASSWRLPSGSSVYEQYF. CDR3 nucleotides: TGTGCCAGCAGTTGGCGTCTTCCTAGCGGGAGTTCCGTCTACGAGCAGTACTTC.

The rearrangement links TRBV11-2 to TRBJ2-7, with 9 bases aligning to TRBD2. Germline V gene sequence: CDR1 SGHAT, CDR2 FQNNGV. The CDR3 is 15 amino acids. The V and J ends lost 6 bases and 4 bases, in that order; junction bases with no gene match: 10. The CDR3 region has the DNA TGTGCCAGCAGTCGACTAGCGGAGGGGTTTTACGAGCAGTACTTC. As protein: CASSRLAEGFYEQYF.

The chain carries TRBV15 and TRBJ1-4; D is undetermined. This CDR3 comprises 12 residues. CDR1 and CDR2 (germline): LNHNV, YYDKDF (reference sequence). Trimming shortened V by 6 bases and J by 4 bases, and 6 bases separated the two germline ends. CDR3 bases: TGTGCCACCAGGGCCCGTAATGAAAAACTGTTTTTT. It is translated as CATRARNEKLFF.

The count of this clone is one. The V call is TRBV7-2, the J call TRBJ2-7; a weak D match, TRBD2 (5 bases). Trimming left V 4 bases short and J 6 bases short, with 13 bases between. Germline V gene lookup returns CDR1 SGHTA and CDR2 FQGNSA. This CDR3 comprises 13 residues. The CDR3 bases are TGTGCCAGCAGCTCTTATATGGGGAGCGAGCAGTACTTC. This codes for CASSSYMGSEQYF.

CDR3 bases: TGTGCCAGCAGCTTGTATCGGACTAGCGGGACTAATGAGCAGTTCTTC. Amino acids: CASSLYRTSGTNEQFF. This sequence joins TRBV7-9 and TRBJ2-1, with TRBD2 identical over 12 bases. CDR1 and CDR2 (germline): SEHNR, FQNEAQ (reference sequence). V trimming: 3 bases; J trimming: 7 bases; junction bases outside the gene matches: 7. The CDR3 extends over 16 amino acids.

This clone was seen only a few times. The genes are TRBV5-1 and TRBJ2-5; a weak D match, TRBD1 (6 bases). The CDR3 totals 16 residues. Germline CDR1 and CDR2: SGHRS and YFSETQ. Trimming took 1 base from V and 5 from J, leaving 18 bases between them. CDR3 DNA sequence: TGCGCCAGCAGCTTGCGTAACCTCAGGGGTGGGGAGACCCAGTACTTC. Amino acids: CASSLRNLRGGETQYF.

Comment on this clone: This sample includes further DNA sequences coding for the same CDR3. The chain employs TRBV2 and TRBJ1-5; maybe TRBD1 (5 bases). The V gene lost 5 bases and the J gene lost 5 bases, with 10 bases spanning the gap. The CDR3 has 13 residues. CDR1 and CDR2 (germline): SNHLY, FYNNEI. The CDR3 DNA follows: TGTGCCAGCAGTCGGGACGGAGATCAGCCCCAGCATTTT. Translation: CASSRDGDQPQHF.

CDR3 DNA sequence: TGTGCCAGCAGTGCCCTTCCCGGGACAGGGAACACCGGGGAGCTGTTTTTT. As protein: CASSALPGTGNTGELFF. This chain uses TRBV6-4 with TRBJ2-2, with 8 bases matching TRBD1. Germline V gene sequence: CDR1 MRHNA, CDR2 SNTAGT. Trimming at V came to 4 bases and at J to 1 base, leaving 8 bases not matched to a gene. The CDR3 contains 17 residues.

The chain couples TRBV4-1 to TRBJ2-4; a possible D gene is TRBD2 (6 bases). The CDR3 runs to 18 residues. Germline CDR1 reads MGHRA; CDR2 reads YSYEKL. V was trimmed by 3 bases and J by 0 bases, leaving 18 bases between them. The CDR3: CASSQGSATSLAKNIQYF. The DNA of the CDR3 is TGCGCCAGCAGCCAGGGCAGCGCCACTAGCCTAGCCAAAAACATTCAGTACTTC.

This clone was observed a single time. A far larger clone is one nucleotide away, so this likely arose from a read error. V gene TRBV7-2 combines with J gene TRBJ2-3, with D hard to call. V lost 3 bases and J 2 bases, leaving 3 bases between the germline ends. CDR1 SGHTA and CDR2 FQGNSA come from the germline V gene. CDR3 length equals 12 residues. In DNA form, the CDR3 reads TGTGCCAGCAGCTTTATCACAGATACGCAGTATTTT. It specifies CASSFITDTQYF.

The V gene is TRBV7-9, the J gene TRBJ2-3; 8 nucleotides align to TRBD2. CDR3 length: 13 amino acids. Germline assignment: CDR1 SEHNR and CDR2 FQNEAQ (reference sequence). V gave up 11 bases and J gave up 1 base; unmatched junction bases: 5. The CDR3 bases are TGTGCCGGGGAGACTAGCGGCACAGATACGCAGTATTTT. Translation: CAGETSGTDTQYF.

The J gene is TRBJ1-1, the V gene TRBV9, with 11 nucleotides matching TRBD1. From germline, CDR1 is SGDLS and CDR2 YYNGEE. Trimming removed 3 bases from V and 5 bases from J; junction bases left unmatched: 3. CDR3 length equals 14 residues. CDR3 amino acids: CASSDGTGGTEAFF. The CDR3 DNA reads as TGTGCCAGCAGCGATGGGACAGGGGGAACTGAAGCTTTCTTT.

CDR3 DNA: TGTGCCAGTAGTCAACTCGACCGGAGTAATGAAAAACTGTTTTTT. Translating gives CASSQLDRSNEKLFF. This chain uses TRBV19 with TRBJ1-4; D is unclear. This CDR3 has 15 residues. CDR1 and CDR2 from the germline V gene are LNHDA and SQIVND (reference sequence). With 5 bases removed from V and 4 bases from J, the gap between germline ends came to 14 bases. Drawing the rest from reference TRBV19 and TRBJ1-4, the complete variable domain is DGGITQSPKYLFRKEGQNVTLSCEQNLNHDAMYWYRQDPGQGLRLIYYSQIVNDFQKGDIAEGYSVSREKKESFPLTVTSAQKNPTAFYLCASSQLDRSNEKLFFGSGTQLSVL.

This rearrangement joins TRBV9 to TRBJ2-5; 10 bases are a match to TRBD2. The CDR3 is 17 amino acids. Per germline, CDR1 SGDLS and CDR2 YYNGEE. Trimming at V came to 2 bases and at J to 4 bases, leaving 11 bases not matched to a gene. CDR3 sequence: CASSVLAGVSGAETQYF. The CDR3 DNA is TGTGCCAGCAGCGTCCTAGCGGGAGTCTCGGGCGCAGAGACCCAGTACTTC.

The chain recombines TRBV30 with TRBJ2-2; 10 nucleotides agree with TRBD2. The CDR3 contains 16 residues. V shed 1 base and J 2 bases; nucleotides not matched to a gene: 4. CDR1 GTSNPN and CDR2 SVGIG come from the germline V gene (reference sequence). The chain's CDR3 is CAWSAGLAENTGELFF. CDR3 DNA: TGTGCCTGGAGTGCCGGACTAGCGGAAAACACCGGGGAGCTGTTTTTT.